One sample yielded the 24 T cell receptor beta chains listed below, sequenced in a study of blood T cell repertoires in COVID-19. Measured with immunoSEQ multiplex PCR; TCRdb has only the in-frame clones, and not every one. The sample includes 190,000 or so clones, about 90% of them seen just once. The sample taken for sequencing was peripheral blood. The source is a woman between 65 and 79 years old with acute or convalescent COVID-19.

The sample holds one count of this clone. CDR3 protein: CASSQDRPPNTEAFF. The CDR3, as DNA: TGCGCCAGCAGCCAAGACAGGCCCCCGAACACTGAAGCTTTCTTT. The chain links TRBV10-1 to TRBJ1-1; tentatively, D is TRBD1 (6 bases). Per the germline V gene, CDR1 is WNHNN and CDR2 is SYGVQD (reference sequence). Trimming cost V 6 bases and J 1 base, with 15 bases left between them. This CDR3 region has 15 residues.

The chain combines TRBV4-2 with TRBJ2-7; 12 bases line up with TRBD2. CDR3 length: 15 amino acids. J lost 3 bases, V lost 4 bases, and 4 bases had no gene match. CDR1 is LGHNA, CDR2 YNFKEQ, per germline. CDR3 DNA: TGTGCCAGCAGCCGGGGGACTAGCGGGTACTACGAGCAGTACTTC. Amino acid sequence: CASSRGTSGYYEQYF.

This clone has a single count. The chain recombines TRBV3-1 (or the pseudogene TRBV3-2) with TRBJ2-7, with TRBD1 identical over 9 bases. The CDR3 extends over 14 amino acids. With V trimmed by 1 base and J by 6 bases, 4 bases remained unmatched. Germline values: CDR1 LGHDT, CDR2 YNNKEL (reference sequence). CDR3 DNA: TGTGCCAGCAGCCAAGGGGACAGGGCGGGCGAGCAGTACTTC. Its translation is CASSQGDRAGEQYF.

The chain links TRBV27 to TRBJ2-3; a weak D match, TRBD1 (6 bases). The V end was cut by 5 bases, the J end by 10 bases, with 19 bases between. Per the germline V gene, CDR1 is MNHEY and CDR2 is SMNVEV (reference sequence). CDR3 size: 14 residues. As DNA, the CDR3 is TGTGCCAGCAGTAACAATTATCTCCAGGGGTCGCAGTATTTT. It is translated as CASSNNYLQGSQYF.

V gene TRBV4-1 combines with J gene TRBJ1-4; 10 bases map to TRBD1. Germline V gives CDR1 MGHRA, CDR2 YSYEKL. Losses at the gene ends were 2 bases for V and 8 bases for J; bases not matched to a gene: 5. This CDR3 spans 15 amino acids. The CDR3 coding sequence is TGCGCCAGCAGCCAATTGACAGGGGGCGCGGAAAAACTGTTTTTT. Translated: CASSQLTGGAEKLFF.

This clone has a handful of counts. The chain recombines TRBV4-1 with TRBJ2-3, with 8 positions matching TRBD2. Germline V gene data show CDR1 as MGHRA and CDR2 as YSYEKL. This CDR3 region has 15 residues. V dropped 6 bases and J dropped 2; count of bases not matched to a gene: 7. The CDR3 DNA follows: TGCGCCAGCAGTCCTGGACTAGCTGTCACAGATACGCAGTATTTT. Protein: CASSPGLAVTDTQYF.

This rearrangement joins TRBV15 to TRBJ2-1, with D tentatively TRBD1 (5 bases). V lost 5 bases, J lost 2 bases, and 16 bases lay in between. Germline assignment: CDR1 LNHNV and CDR2 YYDKDF (reference sequence). CDR3 size: 16 residues. Here the CDR3 DNA reads TGTGCCACCAGCTCTCGACAGACGAAAGCCTACAATGAGCAGTTCTTC. It yields the protein CATSSRQTKAYNEQFF.

The chain couples TRBV28 to TRBJ1-4; tentatively, D is TRBD1 (5 bases). V lost 3 bases and J 8 bases, leaving 10 bases between the germline ends. The germline V gene has CDR1 MDHEN and CDR2 SYDVKM. There are 13 residues in the CDR3. The CDR3 spells CASSLAGREKLFF. CDR3 coding DNA: TGTGCCAGCAGTTTGGCAGGGAGGGAAAAACTGTTTTTT.

The chain employs TRBV7-8 and TRBJ2-1, with D uncertain. CDR1 and CDR2 (germline): SGHVS, FQNEAQ. Trimming took 3 bases from V and 6 from J, leaving 9 bases between them. The CDR3 consists of 13 residues. The CDR3 DNA reads as TGTGCCAGCAGCTTGACAAATTTCAATGAGCAGTTCTTC. Translated: CASSLTNFNEQFF.

The chain combines TRBV7-2 with TRBJ1-2; D is unresolved. The CDR3 consists of 12 residues. Trimming cost V 5 bases and J 1 base, with 5 bases left between them. The germline CDR1 and CDR2 sequences are SGHTA and FQGNSA. CDR3 DNA: TGTGCCAGCAGCAACAATAACTATGGCTACACCTTC. This encodes CASSNNNYGYTF.

The rearrangement links TRBV6-5 to TRBJ1-3; D is uncertain. Looked up from germline, CDR1 is MNHEY and CDR2 is SVGAGI. The ends were cut back, 6 bases at V and 3 bases at J, with 9 bases in the middle. The CDR3 spans 13 residues. CDR3 in amino acids: CASRQNGGNTIYF. CDR3 nucleotide sequence: TGTGCCAGCAGACAGAACGGTGGAAACACCATATATTTT.

The rearrangement uses TRBV18 and TRBJ2-1; TRBD1 matches at 7 bases. The CDR3 length is 16 residues. After removal of 1 base from V and 4 bases from J, the junction contained 7 bases not matched to a gene. Per germline, CDR1 KGHSH and CDR2 LQKENI. CDR3 amino acids: CASSPRKGQYYNEQFF. DNA of the CDR3: TGTGCCAGCTCACCACGAAAGGGACAGTATTACAATGAGCAGTTCTTC.

The chain combines TRBV11-3 with TRBJ1-4; TRBD1 is a possible D gene (6 bases). CDR1 and CDR2 from the germline V gene are SGHNT and YENEEA. V dropped 3 bases and J dropped 3 bases, with 11 bases sitting between them. The CDR3 extends over 15 amino acids. The CDR3 DNA follows: TGTGCCAGCAGCTTTGGGGGGGCAGCTAATGAAAAACTGTTTTTT. It is translated as CASSFGGAANEKLFF.

The chain is built from TRBV6-2 or TRBV6-3 and TRBJ2-3, with 12 bases identical to TRBD2. Germline V gene lookup returns CDR1 MNHEY and CDR2 SVGEGT. CDR3 length equals 15 residues. The ends lost 6 bases at V and 5 bases at J; junction bases unmatched: 6. The CDR3 bases are TGTGCCAGCAGCAAACTAGCGGGAGGCCGAGATACGCAGTATTTT. Translating gives CASSKLAGGRDTQYF.

The rearrangement joins TRBV14 to TRBJ1-5; D gene ambiguous. The germline gives CDR1 SGHDN, CDR2 FVKESK. This CDR3 is 18 amino acids long. The V end lost 0 bases, the J end lost 0 bases, and 15 bases lay between the germline ends. The CDR3 is CASSQDKTKRYSNQPQHF. CDR3 DNA: TGTGCCAGCAGCCAAGATAAAACCAAACGCTATAGCAATCAGCCCCAGCATTTT.

The J gene is TRBJ1-5, the V gene TRBV11-3; a possible D gene is TRBD1 (6 bases). V was clipped by 3 bases and J by 2 bases, with 11 bases between them. The CDR3 loop spans 15 amino acids. CDR1 is SGHNT, CDR2 YENEEA, per germline. The CDR3 sequence: CASSLGDIGNQPQHF. CDR3 DNA sequence: TGTGCCAGCAGCTTGGGGGACATCGGCAATCAGCCCCAGCATTTT.

This clone was detected only a few times. The J gene is TRBJ1-5, the V gene TRBV15, with TRBD1 matching 7 bases. From germline, CDR1 is LNHNV and CDR2 YYDKDF (reference sequence). After removal of 3 bases from V and 2 bases from J, the junction contained 4 bases not matched to a gene. CDR3 length equals 15 residues. For the CDR3, the DNA is TGTGCCACCAGCAGCCACCAGGGGGGCAATCAGCCCCAGCATTTT. It is translated as CATSSHQGGNQPQHF. Variable domain in full (rest from reference TRBV15 and TRBJ1-5): DAMVIQNPRYQVTQFGKPVTLSCSQTLNHNVMYWYQQKSSQAPKLLFHYYDKDFNNEADTPDNFQSRRPNTSFCFLDIRSPGLGDTAMYLCATSSHQGGNQPQHFGDGTRLSIL.

The chain uses TRBV6-5 and TRBJ2-7; D gene unclear. The V gene's germline CDR1 is MNHEY and CDR2 SVGAGI. V was cut by 0 bases and J by 4 bases, with 7 bases left in between. The CDR3 has 13 residues. In DNA form, the CDR3 reads TGTGCCAGCAGTTACTCGGCCTTTTACGAGCAGTACTTC. It is translated as CASSYSAFYEQYF.

V gene TRBV27 combines with J gene TRBJ1-1; no definite D call. This CDR3 spans 15 amino acids. The germline V gene encodes CDR1 MNHEY and CDR2 SMNVEV (reference sequence). V was trimmed by 5 bases and J by 3 bases, leaving 16 bases between them. CDR3 protein: CASSPGSRRHTEAFF. The CDR3 bases are TGTGCCAGCAGTCCCGGGTCTAGGAGACACACTGAAGCTTTCTTT.

The V and J genes are TRBV12-3 or TRBV12-4 and TRBJ2-7, with D perhaps matching TRBD2 (7 bases). The CDR3 extends over 11 amino acids. V was trimmed by 9 bases and J by 7 bases, leaving 13 bases between them. This CDR3 is CASWGGREQYF. Here the CDR3 DNA reads TGTGCCAGTTGGGGGGGGCGTGAGCAGTACTTC.

The CDR3 region is CASSPPGTGLTEAFF. The CDR3 coding sequence is TGTGCCAGCAGTCCCCCCGGGACAGGGCTCACTGAAGCTTTCTTT. The chain carries TRBV7-9 and TRBJ1-1; TRBD1 aligns across 9 bases. Germline V CDR1 and CDR2: SEHNR, FQNEAQ (reference sequence). With 6 bases clipped from V and 4 bases from J, the junction kept 9 bases outside the gene matches. The CDR3 extends over 15 amino acids. Together with reference TRBV7-9 and TRBJ1-1, the CDR3 gives the full variable domain: DTGVSQNPRHKITKRGQNVTFRCDPISEHNRLYWYRQTLGQGPEFLTYFQNEAQLEKSRLLSDRFSAERPKGSFSTLEIQRTEQGDSAMYLCASSPPGTGLTEAFFGQGTRLTVV.

Only one count was recorded for this clone. The chain carries TRBV5-1 and TRBJ2-1; 9 bases map to TRBD2. This CDR3 comprises 15 residues. Germline V gene data show CDR1 as SGHRS and CDR2 as YFSETQ. J was trimmed by 7 bases and V by 0 bases; bases with no gene match: 5. In nucleotides, the CDR3 is TGCGCCAGCAGCTTGGGGGGGACTAGCATAAATGAGCAGTTCTTC. Translation: CASSLGGTSINEQFF.

The gene calls are TRBV24-1 and TRBJ1-2, with TRBD1 identical over 10 bases. V trimming: 3 bases; J trimming: 6 bases; junction bases outside the gene matches: 6. There are 15 residues in the CDR3. Looked up from germline, CDR1 is KGHDR and CDR2 is SFDVKD. The CDR3 DNA reads TGTGCCACCAGTGATGTGGGACAGGGGCCCGATGGCTACACCTTC. Translated, it gives CATSDVGQGPDGYTF.

This clone was observed a single time. This chain uses TRBV14 with TRBJ2-6; 9 bases align to TRBD1. V trimming: 6 bases; J trimming: 1 base; junction bases outside the gene matches: 10. Per germline, CDR1 SGHDN and CDR2 FVKESK. The CDR3 covers 18 residues. CDR3 in DNA: TGTGCCAGCAGTCAAATGACAGGGGGGACGTCTGGGGCCAACGTCCTGACTTTC. This codes for CASSQMTGGTSGANVLTF.